Included here is one T cell receptor beta chain sequence, with context. The assay was immunoSEQ multiplex PCR, and TCRdb's table has in-frame clones only and misses some. The data hold around 80,000 clones, with 75% to 95% observed a single time. The source of the sample is a study of control samples from healthy donors and cancer patients. V was pared by 3 bases and J by 0 bases, with 23 bases between. The CDR3 totals 19 residues. CDR1 SEHNR and CDR2 FQNEAQ come from the germline V gene (reference sequence). The sample was blood. The rearrangement links TRBV7-9 to TRBJ1-1; tentative D call: TRBD1 (5 bases). This sequence originates from a man aged 50 to 59 in good health. The CDR3 here is CASSFLERGGASVNTEAFF. The CDR3 DNA reads TGTGCCAGCAGCTTCCTGGAAAGAGGAGGGGCGTCGGTGAACACTGAAGCTTTCTTT.